The count of the clone carrying this T cell receptor beta chain is one. V shed 8 bases, J shed 3 bases, and the junction held 6 bases outside the gene matches. The CDR3 length is 14 residues. From germline, CDR1 is SNHLY and CDR2 FYNNEI. The entry originates in a study of cytomegalovirus exposure and HLA in healthy donors. Sequenced by immunoSEQ multiplex PCR; TCRdb stores in-frame clones only, minus some. Of under 100,000 clones in the sample, 96% were seen once. The sequenced sample consisted of PBMCs. This clonotype originated in a man between 18 and 29 years old in good health and CMV-seronegative. The chain recombines TRBV2 with TRBJ1-4; 7 nucleotides agree with TRBD1. CDR3 amino acids: CASCTGAANEKLFF. The CDR3 DNA follows: TGTGCCAGCTGCACAGGGGCCGCTAATGAAAAACTGTTTTTT.